These 15 T cell receptor beta chains were all obtained from the same sample, sequenced in a study of PD-L1 blockade in urothelial cancer. Sequenced by immunoSEQ multiplex PCR; TCRdb stores in-frame clones only, minus some. Of about 74,000 clones in the sample, 80% to 90% are singletons; the top ten hold about 4.5%. The sequenced sample was PBMCs, obtained around atezolizumab (anti-PD-L1) treatment. These receptor sequences come from a man aged 65 to 79 with urothelial cancer.

The V gene is TRBV5-1, the J gene TRBJ2-3; D possibly corresponds to TRBD2 (6 bases). The CDR3 is 15 amino acids. V lost 0 bases and J lost 4, with 12 bases in between. CDR1 and CDR2 from the germline V gene are SGHRS and YFSETQ. The CDR3 reads CASSLVGGLADTQYF. As DNA, the CDR3 is TGCGCCAGCAGCTTGGTTGGAGGGTTGGCAGATACGCAGTATTTT.

The chain uses TRBV19 and TRBJ2-7, with 7 bases aligning to TRBD2. Trimming cost V 2 bases and J 6 bases; bases outside gene matches: 7. The CDR3 loop spans 14 amino acids. CDR1 LNHDA and CDR2 SQIVND come from the germline V gene (reference sequence). CDR3 nucleotides: TGTGCCAGTAGTATAAGGCGGGGGACGGGCGAGCAGTACTTC. Encoded protein: CASSIRRGTGEQYF.

The chain employs TRBV5-1 and TRBJ2-3; 11 bases match TRBD2. The V gene end was trimmed by 3 bases and the J gene end by 3 bases; junction bases not matched to a gene: 9. There are 17 residues in the CDR3. Germline V gives CDR1 SGHRS, CDR2 YFSETQ. CDR3 DNA: TGCGCCAGCAGCTCACTAGCTAGCGGGAGGACAACAGATACGCAGTATTTT. This translates into CASSSLASGRTTDTQYF.

V gene TRBV7-9 combines with J gene TRBJ1-2; 7 bases line up with TRBD1. J gave up 3 bases and V 5 bases, and 6 bases lay outside the gene matches. CDR3 length equals 14 residues. In germline, CDR1 is SEHNR, CDR2 FQNEAQ (reference sequence). The CDR3 nucleotides read TGTGCCAGCAGCACCGGACAGGACCACTATGGCTACACCTTC. It translates to CASSTGQDHYGYTF.

CDR3 sequence: CASSLGSSGSYNEQFF. CDR3 nucleotides: TGCGCCAGCAGCTTGGGTTCTAGCGGGAGCTACAATGAGCAGTTCTTC. This chain joins TRBV5-1 and TRBJ2-1; 10 bases are a match to TRBD2. This CDR3 contains 16 residues. The trim removed 0 bases at V and 3 bases at J, leaving 3 bases unmatched. The germline V gene encodes CDR1 SGHRS and CDR2 YFSETQ.

V and J are TRBV27 and TRBJ1-4; the match to TRBD1 covers 9 bases. This CDR3 comprises 14 residues. The junction had 11 bases not matched to a gene; V was cut back by 6 bases and J by 12 bases. Germline CDR1 MNHEY, CDR2 SMNVEV (reference sequence). The CDR3 here is CASSPGTGFGELFF. CDR3 bases: TGTGCCAGCAGCCCCGGGACAGGGTTTGGGGAACTGTTTTTT.

The count of this clone is one. The chain has TRBV7-9 and TRBJ2-3, with 14 bases fitting TRBD2. V lost 0 bases to trimming and J lost 6 bases; unmatched junction nucleotides: 11. Germline V gives CDR1 SEHNR, CDR2 FQNEAQ (reference sequence). The CDR3 spans 19 residues. The DNA for the CDR3 is TGTGCCAGCAGCTTAGCCCCCCGTCGACTAGCGGGAGGGCTGGATACGCAGTATTTT. Amino acids: CASSLAPRRLAGGLDTQYF.

This clone was recorded once. The chain uses TRBV5-1 and TRBJ2-5; TRBD2 matches at 10 bases. The DNA end lines up better with TRBJ2-7; the J call may be wrong. Per germline, CDR1 SGHRS and CDR2 YFSETQ. This CDR3 spans 15 amino acids. CDR3 sequence: CASSPHGTSDYEQYF. The CDR3 DNA sequence: TGCGCCAGCAGCCCCCACGGGACTAGCGACTACGAGCAGTACTTC.

This chain uses TRBV7-8 with TRBJ2-7, with D possibly being TRBD2 (6 bases). Germline lookup yields CDR1 SGHVS and CDR2 FQNEAQ. The CDR3 totals 15 residues. V was clipped by 3 bases and J by 7 bases, with 19 bases between them. This CDR3 is CASSFSSGPGGEQYF. CDR3 DNA: TGTGCCAGCAGCTTTTCCAGCGGGCCTGGAGGTGAGCAGTACTTC.

V is TRBV6-5 and J is TRBJ2-7, with 7 bases that match TRBD1. Germline loops: CDR1 MNHEY, CDR2 SVGAGI. J gave up 2 bases and V 5 bases, and 6 bases lay outside the gene matches. This CDR3 spans 14 amino acids. The CDR3 bases are TGTGCCAGCAGTGGCCGGGACAGTCCCTACGAGCAGTACTTC. As protein: CASSGRDSPYEQYF.

V gene TRBV11-2 combines with J gene TRBJ2-1, with D possibly being TRBD1 (6 bases). The CDR3 length is 13 residues. Germline lookup yields CDR1 SGHAT and CDR2 FQNNGV. The germline V and J ends were trimmed by 4 bases and 8 bases, with 12 bases remaining between them. CDR3 sequence (DNA): TGTGCCAGCAGCTCCGCACAGGGCTATGAGCAGTTCTTC. It codes for CASSSAQGYEQFF.

The chain is built from TRBV7-2 and TRBJ2-7; weak D call: TRBD2 (6 bases). The CDR3 length is 13 residues. The germline CDR1 and CDR2 sequences are SGHTA and FQGNSA. Between the trimmed V and J ends, which lost 5 bases and 6 bases, there was a span of 14 bases. The CDR3 spells CASSPGQGGEQYF. CDR3 sequence (DNA): TGTGCCAGCAGCCCCGGGCAGGGAGGCGAGCAGTACTTC.

This chain connects TRBV18 to TRBJ2-3; 10 bases fit TRBD2. Unmatched junction bases numbered 13, after V lost 4 bases and J lost 3 bases. CDR1 is KGHSH and CDR2 is LQKENI in the germline V gene. The CDR3 extends over 18 amino acids. CDR3 sequence: CASSQRLAGEGRTDTQYF. DNA of the CDR3: TGTGCCAGCTCACAACGCCTAGCGGGAGAGGGTAGGACAGATACGCAGTATTTT. Supplemented by reference TRBV18 and TRBJ2-3, the full variable domain reads NAGVMQNPRHLVRRRGQEARLRCSPMKGHSHVYWYRQLPEEGLKFMVYLQKENIIDESGMPKERFSAEFPKEGPSILRIQQVVRGDSAAYFCASSQRLAGEGRTDTQYFGPGTRLTVL.

This sequence joins TRBV2 and TRBJ2-2; D is ambiguous. CDR3 length equals 16 residues. Germline V gene data show CDR1 as SNHLY and CDR2 as FYNNEI. V lost 6 bases, J lost 4 bases, and 18 bases lay in between. This CDR3 is CASRRVNVRSTGELFF. In DNA form, the CDR3 reads TGTGCCAGCAGGCGTGTAAACGTTCGTAGCACCGGGGAGCTGTTTTTT. The full variable domain, completed using reference TRBV2 and TRBJ2-2, is EPEVTQTPSHQVTQMGQEVILRCVPISNHLYFYWYRQILGQKVEFLVSFYNNEISEKSEIFDDQFSVERPDGSNFTLKIRSTKLEDSAMYFCASRRVNVRSTGELFFGEGSRLTVL.

This clone showed up just a few times. CDR3 DNA sequence: TGCGCCAGCTCTCGAGCGGCACGGCCCCAGCATTTT. Translated: CASSRAARPQHF. The chain is built from TRBV10-2 and TRBJ1-5; D is undetermined. Germline values: CDR1 WSHSY, CDR2 SAAADI. The V gene lost 8 bases and the J gene lost 9 bases, with 14 bases spanning the gap. The CDR3 totals 12 residues.